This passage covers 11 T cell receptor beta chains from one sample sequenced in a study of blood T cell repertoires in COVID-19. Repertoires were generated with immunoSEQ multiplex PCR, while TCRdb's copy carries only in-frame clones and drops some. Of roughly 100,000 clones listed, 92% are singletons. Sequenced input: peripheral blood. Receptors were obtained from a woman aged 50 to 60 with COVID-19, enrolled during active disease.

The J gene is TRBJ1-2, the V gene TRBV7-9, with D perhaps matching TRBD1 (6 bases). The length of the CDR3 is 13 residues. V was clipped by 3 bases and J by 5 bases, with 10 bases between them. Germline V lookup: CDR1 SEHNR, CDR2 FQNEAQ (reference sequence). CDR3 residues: CASSLGTNYGYTF. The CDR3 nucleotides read TGTGCCAGCAGCTTGGGGACAAATTATGGCTACACCTTC. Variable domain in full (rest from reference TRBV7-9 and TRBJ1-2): DTGVSQNPRHKITKRGQNVTFRCDPISEHNRLYWYRQTLGQGPEFLTYFQNEAQLEKSRLLSDRFSAERPKGSFSTLEIQRTEQGDSAMYLCASSLGTNYGYTFGSGTRLTVV.

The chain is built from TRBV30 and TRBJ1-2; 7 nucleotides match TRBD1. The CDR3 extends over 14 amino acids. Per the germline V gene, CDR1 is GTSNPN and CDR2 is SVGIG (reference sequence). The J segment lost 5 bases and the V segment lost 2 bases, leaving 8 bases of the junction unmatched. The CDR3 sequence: CAWSNGAGGYGYTF. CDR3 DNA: TGTGCCTGGAGTAACGGGGCAGGGGGTTATGGCTACACCTTC. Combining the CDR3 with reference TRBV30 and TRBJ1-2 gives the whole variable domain SQTIHQWPATLVQPVGSPLSLECTVEGTSNPNLYWYRQAAGRGLQLLFYSVGIGQISSEVPQNLSASRPQDRQFILSSKKLLLSDSGFYLCAWSNGAGGYGYTFGSGTRLTVV.

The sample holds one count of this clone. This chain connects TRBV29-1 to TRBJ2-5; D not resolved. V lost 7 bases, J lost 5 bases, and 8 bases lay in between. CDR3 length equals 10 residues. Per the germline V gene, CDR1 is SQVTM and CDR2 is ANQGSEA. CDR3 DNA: TGCAGCGCTCTTTTGGAGACCCAGTACTTC. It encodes CSALLETQYF.

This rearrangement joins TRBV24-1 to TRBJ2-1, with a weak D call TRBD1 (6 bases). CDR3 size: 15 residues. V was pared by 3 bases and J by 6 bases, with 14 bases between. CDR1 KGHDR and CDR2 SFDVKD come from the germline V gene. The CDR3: CATSDTRTASNEQFF. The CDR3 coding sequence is TGTGCCACCAGTGATACTCGGACAGCCTCCAATGAGCAGTTCTTC.

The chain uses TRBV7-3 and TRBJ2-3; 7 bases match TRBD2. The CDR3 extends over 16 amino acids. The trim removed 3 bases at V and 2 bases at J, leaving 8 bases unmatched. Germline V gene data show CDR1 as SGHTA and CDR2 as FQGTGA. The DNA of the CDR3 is TGTGCCAGCAGCTTTATGGGGCGGGGGTCCACAGATACGCAGTATTTT. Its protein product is CASSFMGRGSTDTQYF.

CDR3 region: CASSFLPLGVNQPQHF. In nucleotides, the CDR3 is TGTGCCAGTAGTTTTCTTCCATTAGGGGTCAATCAGCCCCAGCATTTT. The genes are TRBV19 and TRBJ1-5, with D possibly being TRBD1 (5 bases). The CDR3 is 16 amino acids. The germline gives CDR1 LNHDA, CDR2 SQIVND (reference sequence). Between the trimmed V and J ends, which lost 5 bases and 3 bases, there was a span of 17 bases. The full variable domain, in which reference TRBV19 and TRBJ1-5 provide the parts outside the CDR3, is DGGITQSPKYLFRKEGQNVTLSCEQNLNHDAMYWYRQDPGQGLRLIYYSQIVNDFQKGDIAEGYSVSREKKESFPLTVTSAQKNPTAFYLCASSFLPLGVNQPQHFGDGTRLSIL.

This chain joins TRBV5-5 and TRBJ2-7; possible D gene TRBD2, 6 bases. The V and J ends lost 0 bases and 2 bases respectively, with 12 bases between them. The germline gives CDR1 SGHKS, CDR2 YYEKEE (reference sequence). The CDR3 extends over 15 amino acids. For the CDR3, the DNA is TGTGCCAGCAGCTTGGCACTAGCTGTACCCTACGAGCAGTACTTC. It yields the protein CASSLALAVPYEQYF.

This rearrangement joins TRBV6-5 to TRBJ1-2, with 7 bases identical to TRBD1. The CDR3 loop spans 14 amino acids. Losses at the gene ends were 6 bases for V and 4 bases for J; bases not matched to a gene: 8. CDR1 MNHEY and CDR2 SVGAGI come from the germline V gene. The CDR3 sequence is CASSEPGQIYGYTF. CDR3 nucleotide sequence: TGTGCCAGCAGCGAGCCGGGACAGATCTATGGCTACACCTTC.

This CDR3 is CASSSLRGQGAPANYGYTF. The CDR3 DNA is TGTGCCAGCAGCTCCCTAAGGGGACAGGGGGCCCCGGCTAACTATGGCTACACCTTC. J is TRBJ1-2 and V is TRBV11-2, with 12 bases fitting TRBD1. J lost 0 bases, V lost 4 bases, and 12 bases had no gene match. CDR1 and CDR2 (germline): SGHAT, FQNNGV. The CDR3 covers 19 residues.

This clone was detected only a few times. In DNA form, the CDR3 reads TGTGCCAGCAGCCCCGGGACAGGGTACACTGAAGCTTTCTTT. It codes for CASSPGTGYTEAFF. The chain has TRBV6-5 and TRBJ1-1, with 9 bases identical to TRBD1. Unmatched junction bases numbered 5, after V lost 6 bases and J lost 3 bases. The germline V gene has CDR1 MNHEY and CDR2 SVGAGI. The CDR3 is made up of 14 amino acids.

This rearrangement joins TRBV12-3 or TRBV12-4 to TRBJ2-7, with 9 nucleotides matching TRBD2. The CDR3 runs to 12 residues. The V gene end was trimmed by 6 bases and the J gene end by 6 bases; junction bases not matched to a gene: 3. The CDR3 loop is CASRLSGGEQYF. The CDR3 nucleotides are TGTGCCAGCAGACTTAGCGGGGGCGAGCAGTACTTC.